The source of this T cell receptor beta chain is a study of shared clonotypes between healthy human individuals. For the study at large: The plates for each donor numbered three CD4 naive, three CD4 memory, two CD8 naive and one CD8 memory.

CDR3 length equals 14 residues. Trimming took off 6 bases at V and 0 bases at J, with 11 bases between the two ends. Germline V gene sequence: CDR1 MNHNS, CDR2 SASEGT. Once extracted for a subset, genomic DNA was divided evenly among several immunoSEQ plates. Data came from immunoSEQ multiplex PCR; TCRdb stores just in-frame clones and leaves some out. The repertoire consists of roughly 2 million clones, with approximately 96% occurring once and the leading ten covering 0.1% to 0.15%. About this clone: Its antigen remains unidentified.

Findings and caveats of the study: Investigators expected sequencing depth to affect clonotype sharing among donors.

What was sequenced was naive CD4+ T cells sorted from blood. This sample's subset: CD45RA+ positively selected. This chain uses TRBV6-1 with TRBJ1-2, with D uncertain. This receptor was identified in a man between 18 and 29 years old in good health. CDR3 protein: CASRLDGTNYGYTF. The DNA for the CDR3 is TGTGCCAGCAGGCTGGACGGTACTAACTATGGCTACACCTTC.